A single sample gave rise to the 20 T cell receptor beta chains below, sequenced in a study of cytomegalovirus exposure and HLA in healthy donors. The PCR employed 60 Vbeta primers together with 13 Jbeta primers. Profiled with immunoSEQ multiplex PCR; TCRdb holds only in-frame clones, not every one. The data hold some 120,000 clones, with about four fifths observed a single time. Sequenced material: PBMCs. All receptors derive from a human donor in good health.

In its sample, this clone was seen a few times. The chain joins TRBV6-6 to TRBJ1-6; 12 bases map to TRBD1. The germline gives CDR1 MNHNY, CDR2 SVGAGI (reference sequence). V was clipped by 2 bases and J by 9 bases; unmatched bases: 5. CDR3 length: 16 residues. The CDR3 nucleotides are TGTGCCAGCAGTTACAGTGGGACAGGGGGCGGTTCACCCCTCCACTTT. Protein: CASSYSGTGGGSPLHF.

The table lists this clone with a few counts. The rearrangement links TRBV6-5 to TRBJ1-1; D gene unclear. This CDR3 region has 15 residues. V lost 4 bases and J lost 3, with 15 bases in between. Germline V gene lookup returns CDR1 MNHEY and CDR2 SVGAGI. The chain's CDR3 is CASSFYRSADTEAFF. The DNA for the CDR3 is TGTGCCAGCAGTTTTTATAGGAGCGCGGACACTGAAGCTTTCTTT.

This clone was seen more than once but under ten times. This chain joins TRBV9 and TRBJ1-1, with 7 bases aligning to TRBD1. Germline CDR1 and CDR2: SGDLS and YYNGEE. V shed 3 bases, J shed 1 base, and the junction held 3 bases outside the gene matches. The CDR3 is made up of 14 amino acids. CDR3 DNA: TGTGCCAGCAGCGGGGGACAGAGGAACACTGAAGCTTTCTTT. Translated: CASSGGQRNTEAFF.

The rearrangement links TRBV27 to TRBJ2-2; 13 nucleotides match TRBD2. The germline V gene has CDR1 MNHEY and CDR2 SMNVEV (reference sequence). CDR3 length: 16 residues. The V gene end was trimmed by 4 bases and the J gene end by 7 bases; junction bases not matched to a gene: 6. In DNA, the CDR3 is TGTGCCAGCAGTTCGCGGACTAGCGGGGGTCTCGGGGAGCTGTTTTTT. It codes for CASSSRTSGGLGELFF.

CDR3 bases: TGTGCCAGCAGTGTTAGCGGGGGGCGACCAAGGCGGGACAATGAGCAGTTCTTC. Protein product: CASSVSGGRPRRDNEQFF. The rearrangement uses TRBV6-1 and TRBJ2-1; 10 bases match TRBD2. V was clipped by 4 bases and J by 5 bases; unmatched bases: 14. The CDR3 sequence is 18 residues long. The germline gives CDR1 MNHNS, CDR2 SASEGT.

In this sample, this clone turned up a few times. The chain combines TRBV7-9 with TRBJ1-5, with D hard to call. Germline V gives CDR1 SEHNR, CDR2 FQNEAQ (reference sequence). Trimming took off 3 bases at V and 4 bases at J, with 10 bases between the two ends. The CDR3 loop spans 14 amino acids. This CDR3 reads CASSFTATNQPQHF. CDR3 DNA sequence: TGTGCCAGCAGCTTTACAGCTACTAATCAGCCCCAGCATTTT.

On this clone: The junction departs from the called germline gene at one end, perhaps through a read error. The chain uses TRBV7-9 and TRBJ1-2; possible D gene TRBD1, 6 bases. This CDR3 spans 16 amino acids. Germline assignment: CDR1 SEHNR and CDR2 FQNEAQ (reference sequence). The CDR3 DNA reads TGTTCCAGCAGCACAAACAGGGAGGGGGTTCTTCTTGGCTACACCTTC. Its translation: CSSSTNREGVLLGYTF.

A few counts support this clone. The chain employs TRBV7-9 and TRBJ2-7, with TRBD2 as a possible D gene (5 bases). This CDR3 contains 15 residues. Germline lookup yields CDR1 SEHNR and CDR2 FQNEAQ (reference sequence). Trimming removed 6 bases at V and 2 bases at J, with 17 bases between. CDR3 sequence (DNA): TGTGCCAGCAGGCGTGACACGGGAACCCCCTACGAGCAGTACTTC. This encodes CASRRDTGTPYEQYF.

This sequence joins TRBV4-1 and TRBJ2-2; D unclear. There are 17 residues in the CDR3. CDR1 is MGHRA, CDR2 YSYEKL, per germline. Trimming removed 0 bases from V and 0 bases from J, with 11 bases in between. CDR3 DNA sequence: TGCGCCAGCAGCCAAGATATCCGGCAGGCGAACACCGGGGAGCTGTTTTTT. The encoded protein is CASSQDIRQANTGELFF.

CDR3 amino acids: CASSLWWSENQPQHF. CDR3 bases: TGTGCCAGCAGTTTATGGTGGAGTGAGAATCAGCCCCAGCATTTT. The chain combines TRBV28 with TRBJ1-5; D gene ambiguous. Trimming shortened V by 0 bases and J by 4 bases, and 10 bases separated the two germline ends. Germline CDR1 and CDR2: MDHEN and SYDVKM. The CDR3 spans 15 residues.

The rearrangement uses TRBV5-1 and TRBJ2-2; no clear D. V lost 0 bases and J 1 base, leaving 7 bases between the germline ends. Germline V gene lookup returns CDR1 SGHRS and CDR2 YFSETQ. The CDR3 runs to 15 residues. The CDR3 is CASSLDRQNTGELFF. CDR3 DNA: TGCGCCAGCAGCTTGGATCGACAGAACACCGGGGAGCTGTTTTTT.

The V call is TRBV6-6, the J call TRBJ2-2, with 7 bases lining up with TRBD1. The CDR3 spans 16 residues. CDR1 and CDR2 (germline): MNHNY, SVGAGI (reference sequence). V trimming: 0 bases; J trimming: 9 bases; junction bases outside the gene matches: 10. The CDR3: CASSYSRQGGSRELFF. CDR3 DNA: TGTGCCAGCAGTTACTCTCGGCAAGGGGGCTCCCGGGAGCTGTTTTTT.

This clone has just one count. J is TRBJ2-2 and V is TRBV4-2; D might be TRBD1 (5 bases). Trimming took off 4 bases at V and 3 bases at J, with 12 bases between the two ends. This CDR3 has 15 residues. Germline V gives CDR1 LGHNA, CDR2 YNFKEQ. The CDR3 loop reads CASSLQGTYTGELFF. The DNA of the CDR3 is TGTGCCAGCAGCCTCCAGGGCACATACACCGGGGAGCTGTTTTTT.

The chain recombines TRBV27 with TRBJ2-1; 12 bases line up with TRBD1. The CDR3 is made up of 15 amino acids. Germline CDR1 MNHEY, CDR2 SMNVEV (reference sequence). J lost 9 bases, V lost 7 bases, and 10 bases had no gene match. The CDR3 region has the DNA TGTGCCAGCATGAACCCGGGACAGGGGGCCGGTGAGCAGTTCTTC. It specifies CASMNPGQGAGEQFF.

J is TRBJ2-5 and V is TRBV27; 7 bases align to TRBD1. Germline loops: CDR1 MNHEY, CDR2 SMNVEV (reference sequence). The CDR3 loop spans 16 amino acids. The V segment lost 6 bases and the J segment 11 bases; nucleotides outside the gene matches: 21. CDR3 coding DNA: TGTGCCAGCAGGGACAGGTTGGGGATAGGGGCAAGGGAGCAGTACTTC. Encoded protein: CASRDRLGIGAREQYF.

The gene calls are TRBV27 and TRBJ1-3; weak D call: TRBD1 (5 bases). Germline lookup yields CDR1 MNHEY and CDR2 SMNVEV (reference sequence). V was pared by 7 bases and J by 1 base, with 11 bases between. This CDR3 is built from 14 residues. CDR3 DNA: TGTGCCAGCAAGCTAGACAGATCTGGAAACACCATATATTTT. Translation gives CASKLDRSGNTIYF.

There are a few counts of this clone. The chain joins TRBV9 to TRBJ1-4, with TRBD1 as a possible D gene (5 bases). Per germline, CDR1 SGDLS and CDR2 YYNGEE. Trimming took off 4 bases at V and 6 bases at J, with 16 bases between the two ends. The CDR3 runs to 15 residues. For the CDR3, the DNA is TGTGCCAGCAGCCCAAACCGGGGGGGTTATGAAAAACTGTTTTTT. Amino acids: CASSPNRGGYEKLFF. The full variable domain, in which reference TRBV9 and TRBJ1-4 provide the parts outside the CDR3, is DSGVTQTPKHLITATGQRVTLRCSPRSGDLSVYWYQQSLDQGLQFLIQYYNGEERAKGNILERFSAQQFPDLHSELNLSSLELGDSALYFCASSPNRGGYEKLFFGSGTQLSVL.

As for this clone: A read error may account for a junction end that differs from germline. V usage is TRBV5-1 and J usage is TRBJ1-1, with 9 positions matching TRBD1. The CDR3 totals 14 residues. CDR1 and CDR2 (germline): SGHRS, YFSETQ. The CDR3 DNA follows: TGTGCCAGCAGCTTGGACAGGGGAAAGGCTGAAGCTTTCTTT. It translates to CASSLDRGKAEAFF.

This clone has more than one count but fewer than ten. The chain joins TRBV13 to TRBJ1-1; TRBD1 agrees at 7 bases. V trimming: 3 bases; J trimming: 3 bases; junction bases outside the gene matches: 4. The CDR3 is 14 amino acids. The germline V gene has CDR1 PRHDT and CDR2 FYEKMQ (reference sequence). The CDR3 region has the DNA TGTGCCAGCAGCTTTAAACAGGGGTACACTGAAGCTTTCTTT. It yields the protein CASSFKQGYTEAFF.

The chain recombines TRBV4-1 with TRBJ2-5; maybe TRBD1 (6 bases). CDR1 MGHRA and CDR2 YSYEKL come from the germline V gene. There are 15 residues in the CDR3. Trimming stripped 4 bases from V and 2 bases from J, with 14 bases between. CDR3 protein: CASSPLYRDQETQYF. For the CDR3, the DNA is TGCGCCAGCAGCCCGCTCTACAGGGATCAAGAGACCCAGTACTTC.